The entry that follows covers one T cell receptor (beta chain) sequence. What it binds is unknown. This sample stems from a study of T cell responses to AZD1222 COVID-19 vaccine. Study observations and caveats: Close to half of spike-specific TCRs reportedly recognize unmutated variant regions. Donors in the cohort were predominantly white British and more often female, and clonal diversity was possibly underestimated. Spike-specific TCR breadth and depth both grew after two AZD1222 doses. There were repertoire samples only from the period after the peak T cell response.

The table came from immunoSEQ multiplex PCR; TCRdb's copy has only in-frame clones and leaves some out. The table records over 90,000 clones, 80% to 95% of them present only once. Germline V gene lookup returns CDR1 MNHEY and CDR2 SMNVEV (reference sequence). The CDR3 sequence is 17 residues long. Trimming took 4 bases from V and 3 from J; bases not matched to a gene: 6. The chain employs TRBV27 and TRBJ2-6; TRBD1 matches 10 bases. The starting material was peripheral blood, obtained 28 days after the second AZD1222 dose. The TCR sequence derives from an adult who received the AZD1222 COVID-19 vaccine. CDR3 amino acids: CASSSAGTGVGANVLTF. The CDR3 DNA reads TGTGCCAGCAGTTCCGCCGGGACAGGGGTTGGGGCCAACGTCCTGACTTTC.